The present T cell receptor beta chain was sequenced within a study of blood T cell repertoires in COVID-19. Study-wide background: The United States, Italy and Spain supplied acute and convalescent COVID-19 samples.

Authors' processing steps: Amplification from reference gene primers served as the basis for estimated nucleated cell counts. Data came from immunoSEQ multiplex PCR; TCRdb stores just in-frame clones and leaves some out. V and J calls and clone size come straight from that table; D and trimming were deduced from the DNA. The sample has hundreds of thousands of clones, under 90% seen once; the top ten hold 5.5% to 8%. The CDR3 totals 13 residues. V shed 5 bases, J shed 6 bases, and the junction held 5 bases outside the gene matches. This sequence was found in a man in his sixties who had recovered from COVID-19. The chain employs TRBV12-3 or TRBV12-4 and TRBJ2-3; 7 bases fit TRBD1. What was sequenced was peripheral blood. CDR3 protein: CASSPRQGDTQYF. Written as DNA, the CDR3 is TGTGCCAGCAGTCCCCGACAGGGTGATACGCAGTATTTT.